The following is a T cell receptor beta chain sequence with its context. From germline, CDR1 is SGHVS and CDR2 FQNEAQ. The CDR3 spans 15 residues. Trimming at V came to 4 bases and at J to 6 bases, leaving 7 bases not matched to a gene. These data are taken from a study of blood T cells in healthy people across ages. The second PCR ran about 6 to 11 cycles with a sample-barcoded 5' primer and J-beta primers. TCRdb reprocessed the 5' RACE reads via MiXCR and lists one record per CDR3 protein. The table shows around 1,900,000 distinct CDR3 sequences, with 35% to 50% occurring only once. The sample comprised blood. The chain joins TRBV7-8 to TRBJ2-2; 8 nucleotides match TRBD1. The sequence was obtained from a human donor in good health. In nucleotides, the CDR3 is TGTGCCAGCAGCTCTGGACAGGGAAGCCCCGGGGAGCTGTTTTTT. Its protein product is CASSSGQGSPGELFF.